This paragraph reports one TCR beta chain. The antigen this receptor binds is unknown. No per-base quality is available; no much larger clone lies one base away. Library creation used the immunoSEQ multiplex PCR assay. For the multiplex PCR, a mixture combining 60 forward primers for TCR Vbeta segments and 13 reverse primers for TCR Jbeta segments was used. The CDR3 region of rearranged TCR beta genes was amplified from genomic DNA with a multiplex PCR assay. On the Illumina HiSeq System, the amplified TCR beta libraries were sequenced as 87-base-pair reads. The study's processing was this. A later analysis tallied 75 million to 95 million unique TCR beta chains across the 700 or so repertoires, and about 10 million of those chains were shared by two or more donors. Raw reads were error-corrected and collapsed into unique sequences with a nearest-neighbor algorithm that merged closely related sequences to remove PCR and sequencing errors. To assign V, D and J gene segments, CDR3 sequences were aligned to IMGT reference sequences. For a sequence to be retained, at least a six-nucleotide match to both a V gene segment and a J gene segment was required. A rearrangement was called productive if the CDR3 had no stop codons and remained in frame with V and J, and every other rearrangement was called non-productive. CDR3 was defined according to IMGT convention as the region running from the second conserved V-encoded cysteine to the conserved J-encoded phenylalanine. The earlier analysis of about 610 of the donors excluded sequences that lacked an unambiguous match to a single V gene segment. An earlier analysis of several hundred of the donors called V segments functional above 56.7% productive rearrangements and segregating when the between-donor standard deviation exceeded 5%. A statistical classification framework was built for diagnosing cytomegalovirus status from the catalog of TCR beta chain sequences. In a later analysis, TCR nucleotide sequences were compared against IMGT/GENE-DB human TR gene sequences so that V and J genes could be assigned. In a later analysis, CDR3 sequences and most-parsimonious VDJ recombination scenarios were assigned using the TCRdist pipeline. In a later analysis, every TCR beta chain was defined by the combination of its CDR3 amino acid sequence and its V-gene family, and reads without a unique V-gene family were dropped. To address suspected cross-contamination and a sequencing artifact, a later analysis removed around 600 highly shared, low-generation-probability nucleotide sequences. For each public chain, a later analysis derived a clonal expansion index from normalized ranks of inferred template counts within each repertoire. In a later analysis, generation probabilities were computed using a VDJ recombination model fitted to out-of-frame rearrangements, and the results were checked against IGoR. In a later analysis, TCR-TCR, TCR-HLA and TCR-CMV co-occurrence was scored with hypergeometric tests, and a repertoire-size bias correction was applied to TCR pairs. A later analysis estimated false discovery rates by permuting HLA or CMV assignments 20 times. In a later analysis, co-occurring TCRs were grouped using DBSCAN, and TCRdist sequence similarity was added for clustering within HLA-allele-positive subsets. Co-occurrence clustering excluded repertoires with fewer than 30,000 or more than 120,000 public chains, plus five with anomalous nucleotide sharing. TCRdb mirrors the immuneACCESS table, restricted to in-frame sequences. Some clones are absent from its copies; in checked studies, under half trace to an unresolved V gene, and the reason for the others is unknown. Clone size and V and J calls were adopted from that table, with D and trimming inferred from the DNA. The sample contains some 87,000 clones, 79% of them found a single time. The top ten clones comprise roughly 22% of the sample.

These data originate in a study of cytomegalovirus exposure and HLA in healthy donors (dated by TCRdb to the late 2010s). With regard to the full study: An earlier analysis of approximately 640 of the donors reported roughly 300 Gb of sequence data and 117 million unique TCR beta sequences from 150 million to 200 million T cells. About 280 gigabases of sequencing data and tens of millions of unique TCR sequences were included in an early release covering around 600 HLA-typed donors. The genetic ancestry cluster associated with self-reported Caucasian donors included 81% of the roughly 400 genotyped donors. The study aimed to test whether cataloging public T cell receptors could reveal signatures of past pathogen exposure. Using immunosequencing, the study profiled T cell repertoires from fewer than 850 subjects and related those repertoires to cytomegalovirus serostatus. A separate validation cohort of roughly 130 different subjects was used in addition to the approximately 670-subject first cohort. The study combined high-throughput TCR immunosequencing, statistical association of individual TCRs with disease status, and machine learning to predict cytomegalovirus infection status. A later analysis re-analyzed previously published TCR beta repertoires from approximately 700 donors and added high-resolution HLA genotyping to study TCR occurrence patterns. Rather than drawing on any new phenotypic data, the later analysis identified candidate immune exposures from TCR beta sequences and the way those sequences occurred across donors. To decide whether each TCR beta V gene segment behaved as functional or pseudogenic, an earlier analysis of fewer than 750 of the donors relied on high-throughput TCR beta sequencing. Donor age, sex, ethnicity and CMV serostatus were compiled together with the repertoire data. A later genetic analysis used genome-wide SNP genotypes for about three fifths of the 666 donors, treating that subset as a discovery cohort. All discovery cohort repertoires had been generated on a single sequencing platform. HLA typing included class I and class II loci at four-digit resolution. Typing coverage varied by locus: 629-630 donors for A, B, C, DRB1 and DQB1; around 560 for DQA1; approximately 610 for DPA1; around 450 for DPB1. About 5 DR-DQ haplotypes were handled as single units for association and clustering, since linkage in the cohort was strong. Among roughly 400 genotyped donors of the cohort, an average of around 240,000 unique TCR beta nucleotide sequences was sequenced per donor, of which about 18% were non-productive.

Here V drops 2 bases and J drops 8 bases, and the junction holds 11 bases not matched to any gene. The CDR3 sequence holds 15 residues, the cysteine and phenylalanine included. Only the CDR3 DNA is retained, 45 bases long and in frame from the first base. Sequences MNHNS (CDR1) and SASEGT (CDR2) are obtained from the germline V gene. Results and caveats for the whole study, not just this receptor: Specific HLA alleles were associated with roughly 16,000 TCR beta sequences at a false discovery rate of 0.05 in a later analysis. According to a later analysis, TCR association rates differed among HLA loci, with DRB1 alleles showing the most associated TCRs and HLA-C alleles showing the fewest. While some public TCRs were present in many individuals, most TCR sequences turned up only very rarely across donors. Linkage disequilibrium might explain the correlated functional status among segregating V segments, but an unknown experimental factor could not be ruled out. Because HLA typing was unavailable for some donors at each locus, only the typed subset was used in association tests. In the study, approximately 160 TCR beta chains were listed as associated with cytomegalovirus. A further reported finding was that TCR beta sequences accurately predicted the HLA-A and HLA-B alleles for most subjects in the first cohort. According to a later analysis, parvovirus B19, influenza, CMV and Epstein-Barr virus appeared linked to several top co-occurrence clusters. The presence/absence analyses assumed that sequencing depth was roughly uniform across donors, and that assumption may not be true. For the cohort, immune exposure information was limited to CMV serostatus. In a later genetic analysis, fewer N-insertions in productive TCRs were reported among donors in an Asian-associated ancestry cluster than the approximately 710-donor mean. This cohort had only TCR beta chains sequenced, and the lack of alpha or paired-chain data limited which features could be detected. In a later analysis, most CMV-associated TCR beta chains were found to appear HLA-restricted, with HLA associations seemingly driven largely by CMV exposure. Three of the identified cytomegalovirus-associated TCR beta chains were confirmed in vitro to be specific for cytomegalovirus antigens. According to the authors, the approach could potentially be generalized to other disease states and immunological phenotypes. In a later analysis, HLA-associated TCR beta chains were found to be more clonally expanded and to have lower generation probabilities than equally common non-associated chains. When HLA alleles, especially DR and DQ, strongly co-occurred, TCR associations were difficult to assign to individual alleles. The earlier analysis of fewer than 750 of the donors excluded 15 to 20 rarely observed V segments, including chromosome 9 orphons, because counts were too low. Broadly in line with IMGT annotations, most TCR beta V segments showed up in productive rearrangements about 90% or about 30% of the time in an earlier analysis of around 550 of the donors. A cluster of highly shared sequence variants was judged likely to represent a technical artifact of the sequencing pipeline. Cytomegalovirus status was reported to be diagnosed by the classifier with high specificity and sensitivity in both the original and validation cohorts. Some IMGT-functional V segments, including TRBV6-2 and TRBV6-3, could not be told apart with the 87-base-pair reads, so those segments were excluded. V-gene and J-gene trimming of TCR beta chains was associated with a missense DCLRE1C variant in a later genetic analysis, and the association was replicated in an independent cohort.

The cohort consisted of fewer than 700 healthy bone marrow donors. Cohort members were all nominally healthy when sampled, although unrecorded immune exposures were likely present. The donor was CMV seropositive and was included in the group of 290 or so seropositive cohort members. Each donor provided a peripheral blood sample, and peripheral blood mononuclear cells were used for TCR beta sequencing. The Qiagen DNeasy Blood Extraction Kit was used to extract genomic DNA from the blood cell samples. The chain couples TRBV6-1 to TRBJ1-2; TRBD1 fits 7 bases in the junction. Sample: PBMCs. The sequence came from a woman between 35 and 50 years old in good health and CMV-seropositive. The DNA sequence follows: TGTGCCAGCAGTGAACGGACAGGTCGTTTTCGGGGCTACACCTTC. This gives the protein CASSERTGRFRGYTF.